In its sample, the clone carrying this T cell receptor beta chain was seen many times. The sample is drawn from a study of response to subunit inactivated influenza vaccine. The CDR3 is made up of 14 amino acids. Trimming shortened V by 3 bases and J by 1 base, and 10 bases separated the two germline ends. Per germline, CDR1 SGHRS and CDR2 YFSETQ. TCRdb reprocessed the RT-PCR reads with MiXCR, giving one entry per CDR3 protein. The sample includes some 540,000 distinct CDR3 sequences, under 30% seen only once; the top ten take approximately 2.9%. These data were likewise used in another study, on T cells expressing NK-cell markers. As that study records: The authors made TCR beta cDNA libraries by 5'RACE template switching. This switching added a universal primer site and UMIs. Sorted T-cell subsets CD3+CD56+NKG2C+, CD3+CD56+NKG2C- and CD3+CD56-NKG2C+ were TCR beta-sequenced. HCMV seropositivity characterized seven of the eight sequenced donors, and seronegativity one. Sorting of alpha-beta TCR T cells alone was achieved in several experiments with an anti-gamma-delta TCR antibody. These clonotypes also led the CD3+CD56-NKG2C+ fraction in a few donors.

The V and J genes are TRBV5-1 and TRBJ1-1, with a weak D call TRBD1 (6 bases). This TCR was sampled from a man aged 50 or older who received an inactivated influenza vaccine. The source was CD4+ T cells sorted from PBMCs, collected roughly 13 days after vaccination. The CDR3 loop is CASSSGAANTEAFF. In DNA, the CDR3 is TGCGCCAGCAGCTCAGGGGCAGCGAACACTGAAGCTTTCTTT.